The 16 T cell receptor beta chains in this list originate from one sample, sequenced in a study of blood T cell repertoires in COVID-19. Clones were sequenced by immunoSEQ multiplex PCR, and TCRdb holds only the in-frame ones, with some missing. The sample shows some 90,000 clones, 90% of them seen only once. Source material: peripheral blood. These receptors were collected from a woman aged 80 or over with active or convalescent COVID-19.

This rearrangement joins TRBV9 to TRBJ2-1; TRBD2 might be the D (6 bases). The CDR3 is made up of 16 amino acids. Deletions cut 1 base from V and 0 bases from J, with 11 bases between. Germline values: CDR1 SGDLS, CDR2 YYNGEE. The CDR3 loop reads CASSVSSGSSYNEQFF. The DNA for the CDR3 is TGTGCCAGCAGCGTAAGTAGCGGAAGCTCCTACAATGAGCAGTTCTTC.

This clone has only a few counts. The chain recombines TRBV30 with TRBJ1-3, with 7 bases identical to TRBD1. The V gene end was trimmed by 2 bases and the J gene end by 2 bases; junction bases not matched to a gene: 0. From germline, CDR1 is GTSNPN and CDR2 SVGIG (reference sequence). This CDR3 region has 13 residues. The CDR3 here is CAWSRGPGNTIYF. The DNA for the CDR3 is TGTGCCTGGAGTAGGGGGCCTGGAAACACCATATATTTT. Filled out from reference TRBV30 and TRBJ1-3, the complete variable domain reads SQTIHQWPATLVQPVGSPLSLECTVEGTSNPNLYWYRQAAGRGLQLLFYSVGIGQISSEVPQNLSASRPQDRQFILSSKKLLLSDSGFYLCAWSRGPGNTIYFGEGSWLTVV.

The chain links TRBV21-1 to TRBJ2-7; the D segment call TRBD2 is taken from the table without a DNA check. TRBV21-1 has pseudogene status. There are 21 residues in the CDR3. The CDR3 nucleotides are TGTGCCAGCAGCAAAGCCTACTTTGGTGGGACTAGCACCTCCCGACCCTACGAGCAGTACTTC. Encoded protein: CASSKAYFGGTSTSRPYEQYF.

The chain recombines TRBV7-2 with TRBJ2-7; D not certain. CDR1 and CDR2 from the germline V gene are SGHTA and FQGNSA. V lost 4 bases to trimming and J lost 3 bases, with 4 bases between them. The CDR3 runs to 11 residues. Written as DNA, the CDR3 is TGTGCCAGCAGCTCGTACTACGAGCAGTACTTC. It yields the protein CASSSYYEQYF.

This chain links TRBV24-1 with TRBJ1-2; maybe TRBD1 (5 bases). V shed 3 bases and J shed 7 bases, with 20 bases lying between them. The CDR3 covers 16 residues. Germline V gene lookup returns CDR1 KGHDR and CDR2 SFDVKD. For the CDR3, the DNA is TGTGCCACCAGTGATACCCGTCGTGGGGCTGCAGGTGGCTACACCTTC. Amino acid sequence: CATSDTRRGAAGGYTF.

The genes are TRBV5-1 and TRBJ2-7; unclear D gene. The CDR3 is 14 residues long. Trimming stripped 4 bases from V and 11 bases from J, with 22 bases between. Germline V lookup: CDR1 SGHRS, CDR2 YFSETQ. The CDR3 is CASSLSTAAEVKYF. CDR3 nucleotides: TGCGCCAGCAGCCTCAGCACGGCCGCGGAAGTAAAGTACTTC.

The chain joins TRBV30 to TRBJ2-1, with D perhaps TRBD2 (6 bases). With 4 bases removed from V and 9 bases from J, the gap between germline ends came to 16 bases. This CDR3 has 13 amino acids. Germline CDR1 and CDR2: GTSNPN and SVGIG (reference sequence). The CDR3 region is CAWIQLGRGEQFF. CDR3 DNA: TGTGCCTGGATCCAACTAGGGCGGGGTGAGCAGTTCTTC. The full variable domain, its missing parts supplied by reference TRBV30 and TRBJ2-1, is SQTIHQWPATLVQPVGSPLSLECTVEGTSNPNLYWYRQAAGRGLQLLFYSVGIGQISSEVPQNLSASRPQDRQFILSSKKLLLSDSGFYLCAWIQLGRGEQFFGPGTRLTVL.

This chain links TRBV19 with TRBJ2-2; 7 bases fit TRBD2. CDR3 length: 15 residues. Trimming removed 6 bases from V and 6 bases from J; junction bases left unmatched: 10. In germline, CDR1 is LNHDA, CDR2 SQIVND (reference sequence). CDR3 coding DNA: TGTGCCAGTAGACCAAGCGGGATTCGTGCCGGGGAGCTGTTTTTT. Translating gives CASRPSGIRAGELFF.

The chain links TRBV11-2 to TRBJ1-1; D is possibly TRBD1 (5 bases). V lost 0 bases and J 1 base, leaving 9 bases between the germline ends. Germline V gene lookup returns CDR1 SGHAT and CDR2 FQNNGV. The length of the CDR3 is 15 residues. CDR3 protein: CASSLDRQGNTEAFF. As DNA, the CDR3 is TGTGCCAGCAGCTTAGATCGCCAGGGGAACACTGAAGCTTTCTTT.

The chain links TRBV9 to TRBJ1-2; 9 nucleotides line up with TRBD1. This CDR3 has 17 amino acids. CDR1 and CDR2 (germline): SGDLS, YYNGEE. The trim removed 3 bases at V and 4 bases at J, leaving 13 bases unmatched. CDR3: CASSAGGTGPSGYGYTF. CDR3 bases: TGTGCCAGCAGCGCGGGTGGGACAGGGCCGTCGGGCTATGGCTACACCTTC.

The genes are TRBV7-2 and TRBJ1-3, with D unresolved. The CDR3 is 15 residues long. Trimming cost V 1 base and J 3 bases, with 10 bases left between them. Per the germline V gene, CDR1 is SGHTA and CDR2 is FQGNSA. In DNA form, the CDR3 reads TGTGCCAGCAGCTTAGAGAGGAATCTTGGAAACACCATATATTTT. Amino acid sequence: CASSLERNLGNTIYF.

The chain has TRBV4-3 and TRBJ2-7, with 7 bases matching TRBD2. Germline trimming cut 1 base from V and 2 bases from J; bases unmatched to any gene: 5. There are 15 residues in the CDR3. Germline V gives CDR1 LGHNA, CDR2 YSLEER. DNA for the CDR3: TGCGCCAGCAGCCAAGTAGTTGGACTAGCCTACGAGCAGTACTTC. It translates to CASSQVVGLAYEQYF.

The gene calls are TRBV2 and TRBJ1-1; tentative D call: TRBD1 (6 bases). V lost 6 bases, J lost 4 bases, and 15 bases lay in between. This CDR3 region has 14 residues. From germline, CDR1 is SNHLY and CDR2 FYNNEI. The CDR3 bases are TGTGCCAGCAGCTATACAGGGTCGGCCACTGAAGCTTTCTTT. It codes for CASSYTGSATEAFF.

This chain joins TRBV10-3 and TRBJ2-2, with 8 bases lining up with TRBD1. V gave up 4 bases and J gave up 1 base; unmatched junction bases: 2. The CDR3 extends over 15 amino acids. Germline loops: CDR1 ENHRY, CDR2 SYGVKD. This chain's CDR3 is CAISGQGRNTGELFF. The DNA of the CDR3 is TGTGCCATCAGTGGACAGGGGCGGAACACCGGGGAGCTGTTTTTT.

The chain has TRBV28 and TRBJ1-2, with D tentatively TRBD1 (6 bases). The CDR3 spans 15 residues. The germline gives CDR1 MDHEN, CDR2 SYDVKM. V dropped 7 bases and J dropped 5 bases, with 20 bases sitting between them. Here the CDR3 DNA reads TGTGCCAGCACCCTAACAGGGCGGATATCTTATGGCTACACCTTC. Protein sequence: CASTLTGRISYGYTF.

This rearrangement joins TRBV19 to TRBJ1-4; tentative D call: TRBD1 (6 bases). There are 15 residues in the CDR3. From germline, CDR1 is LNHDA and CDR2 SQIVND (reference sequence). The germline V and J ends were trimmed by 3 bases and 5 bases, with 13 bases remaining between them. The CDR3 here is CASSISAGENEKLFF. The CDR3 nucleotides are TGTGCCAGTAGTATCTCGGCAGGGGAAAATGAAAAACTGTTTTTT.